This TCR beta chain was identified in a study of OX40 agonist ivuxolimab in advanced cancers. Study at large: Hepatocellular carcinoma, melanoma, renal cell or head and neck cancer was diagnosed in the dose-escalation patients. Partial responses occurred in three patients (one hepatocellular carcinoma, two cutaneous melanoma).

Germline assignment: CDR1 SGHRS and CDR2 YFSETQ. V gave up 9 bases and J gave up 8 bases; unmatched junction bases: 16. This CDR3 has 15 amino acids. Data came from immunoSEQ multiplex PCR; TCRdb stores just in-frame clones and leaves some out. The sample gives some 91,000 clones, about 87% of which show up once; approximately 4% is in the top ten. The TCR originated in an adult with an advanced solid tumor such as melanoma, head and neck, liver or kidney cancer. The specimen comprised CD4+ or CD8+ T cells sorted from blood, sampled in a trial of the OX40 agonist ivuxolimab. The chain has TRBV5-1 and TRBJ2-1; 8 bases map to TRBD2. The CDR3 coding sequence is TGCGCCACCTCGTCCCCGGGACTAGGAGGGGATGAGCAGTTCTTC. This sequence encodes CATSSPGLGGDEQFF.